These T cell receptor beta chains were read from a single sample in a study of lymphopenia after photon versus proton radiotherapy. Here immunoSEQ multiplex PCR was the method, and the copy in TCRdb shows in-frame clones only, minus some. The table shows under 70,000 clones, with around 90% occurring only once. The input for sequencing was peripheral blood, taken from a patient treated with photon-based radiotherapy. All receptors derive from a woman aged 35 to 49 with cholangiocarcinoma. CDR3s include the opening cysteine and the closing phenylalanine or tryptophan. D genes are given only for firm matches. Expanded clones are given a class, and other clones once, few, many or no size at all.

d_gene: -; v_gene: TRBV7-6; j_gene: TRBJ1-1; abundance: -; CDR3aa: CASSLEQQSNTEAFF; CDR3nt: TGTGCCAGCAGCTTAGAACAACAGTCGAACACTGAAGCTTTCTTT
d_gene: -; v_gene: TRBV28; j_gene: TRBJ1-3; abundance: -; CDR3aa: CASLYPGSGNTIYF; CDR3nt: TGTGCCAGCCTCTACCCGGGGTCTGGAAACACCATATATTTT
d_gene: TRBD1; v_gene: TRBV25-1; j_gene: TRBJ2-3; abundance: -; CDR3aa: CASSERGQTGRDTQYF; CDR3nt: TGTGCCAGCAGTGAAAGGGGTCAGACAGGGCGGGATACGCAGTATTTT
d_gene: -; v_gene: TRBV28; j_gene: TRBJ2-7; abundance: -; CDR3aa: CASRNSRGLKGYEQYF; CDR3nt: TGTGCCAGCAGAAATAGTCGGGGCCTCAAGGGCTACGAGCAGTACTTC
d_gene: TRBD1; v_gene: TRBV7-9; j_gene: TRBJ1-4; abundance: -; CDR3aa: CASSLGQGRTTNEKLFF; CDR3nt: TGTGCCAGCAGCTTAGGACAGGGGAGAACAACTAATGAAAAACTGTTTTTT
d_gene: -; v_gene: TRBV18; j_gene: TRBJ1-1; abundance: -; CDR3aa: CASSPQDQMNTEAFF; CDR3nt: TGTGCCAGCTCACCACAGGATCAGATGAACACTGAAGCTTTCTTT
d_gene: -; v_gene: TRBV10-3; j_gene: TRBJ1-1; abundance: once; CDR3aa: CAISAVDGPTEAFF; CDR3nt: TGTGCCATCAGCGCCGTGGACGGACCCACTGAAGCTTTCTTT
d_gene: -; v_gene: TRBV28; j_gene: TRBJ2-7; abundance: -; CDR3aa: CASKSGSIRYF; CDR3nt: TGTGCCAGCAAATCCGGATCAATCCGGTACTTC
d_gene: TRBD1; v_gene: TRBV5-5; j_gene: TRBJ1-3; abundance: -; CDR3aa: CASSLGQGRGNTIYF; CDR3nt: TGTGCCAGCAGCTTGGGACAGGGGAGGGGAAACACCATATATTTT
d_gene: -; v_gene: TRBV30; j_gene: TRBJ1-1; abundance: few; CDR3aa: CAWRAQVWRLNTEAFF; CDR3nt: TGTGCCTGGAGAGCTCAGGTTTGGAGATTGAACACTGAAGCTTTCTTT
d_gene: TRBD2; v_gene: TRBV11-2; j_gene: TRBJ2-1; abundance: -; CDR3aa: CASSLGQTSGRAADEQFF; CDR3nt: TGTGCCAGCAGCTTAGGCCAGACTAGCGGGAGAGCAGCGGATGAGCAGTTCTTC
d_gene: TRBD1; v_gene: TRBV5-1; j_gene: TRBJ2-7; abundance: -; CDR3aa: CASSFSGQGGEQYF; CDR3nt: TGCGCCAGCAGCTTTTCGGGACAGGGGGGCGAGCAGTACTTC
d_gene: -; v_gene: TRBV27; j_gene: TRBJ2-7; abundance: -; CDR3aa: CASSLSGDYEQYF; CDR3nt: TGTGCCAGCAGTTTATCGGGAGACTACGAGCAGTACTTC
d_gene: -; v_gene: TRBV6-5; j_gene: TRBJ1-2; abundance: few; CDR3aa: CASRMGLYGYTF; CDR3nt: TGTGCCAGCAGAATGGGGCTCTATGGCTACACCTTC
d_gene: -; v_gene: TRBV4-2; j_gene: TRBJ2-5; abundance: -; CDR3aa: CASSQEGGLQETQYF; CDR3nt: TGTGCCAGCAGCCAAGAGGGGGGACTTCAAGAGACCCAGTACTTC
d_gene: -; v_gene: TRBV7-3; j_gene: TRBJ1-1; abundance: -; CDR3aa: CASSFWHNTEAFF; CDR3nt: TGTGCCAGCAGCTTCTGGCACAACACTGAAGCTTTCTTT
d_gene: -; v_gene: TRBV7-2; j_gene: TRBJ1-1; abundance: -; CDR3aa: CASSKEWRTEAFF; CDR3nt: TGTGCCAGCAGCAAGGAATGGAGGACTGAAGCTTTCTTT
d_gene: -; v_gene: TRBV5-4; j_gene: TRBJ2-5; abundance: -; CDR3aa: CASSAREETQYF; CDR3nt: TGTGCCAGCAGCGCGAGGGAAGAGACCCAGTACTTC
d_gene: TRBD2; v_gene: TRBV9; j_gene: TRBJ2-1; abundance: -; CDR3aa: CASSPRLAGEDEQFF; CDR3nt: TGTGCCAGCAGCCCTCGACTAGCGGGAGAGGATGAGCAGTTCTTC
d_gene: -; v_gene: TRBV4-3; j_gene: TRBJ2-3; abundance: -; CDR3aa: CASSQETGTDTQYF; CDR3nt: TGCGCCAGCAGCCAAGAAACGGGGACAGATACGCAGTATTTT
d_gene: -; v_gene: TRBV4-2; j_gene: TRBJ1-6; abundance: -; CDR3aa: CASSQRGGLLAGSYNSPLHF; CDR3nt: TGTGCCAGCAGCCAAAGGGGCGGCCTTTTAGCAGGGTCCTATAATTCACCCCTCCACTTT
d_gene: -; v_gene: TRBV4-1; j_gene: TRBJ2-3; abundance: -; CDR3aa: CASSQGTFGGTGTQYF; CDR3nt: TGCGCCAGCAGCCAAGGTACCTTCGGGGGCACAGGTACGCAGTATTTT
d_gene: -; v_gene: TRBV5-1; j_gene: TRBJ1-1; abundance: -; CDR3aa: CASSLGPGATEAFF; CDR3nt: TGCGCCAGCAGCTTGGGTCCGGGGGCCACTGAAGCTTTCTTT
d_gene: TRBD2; v_gene: TRBV4-3; j_gene: TRBJ2-1; abundance: -; CDR3aa: CASSRSGSTYNEQFF; CDR3nt: TGCGCCAGCAGCCGGAGCGGGAGCACGTACAATGAGCAGTTCTTC
d_gene: -; v_gene: TRBV6-1; j_gene: TRBJ1-5; abundance: -; CDR3aa: CASAVSDGFNQPQHF; CDR3nt: TGTGCCAGCGCCGTTTCGGACGGCTTCAATCAGCCCCAGCATTTT
d_gene: TRBD2; v_gene: TRBV30; j_gene: TRBJ2-5; abundance: -; CDR3aa: CAWSSSGGPDSRSQYF; CDR3nt: TGTGCCTGGAGTAGTAGCGGGGGGCCCGATTCCAGGAGCCAGTACTTC
d_gene: TRBD1; v_gene: TRBV19; j_gene: TRBJ2-7; abundance: -; CDR3aa: CASSIDRDRWEQYF; CDR3nt: TGTGCCAGTAGTATAGACCGGGACAGGTGGGAGCAGTACTTC
d_gene: -; v_gene: TRBV28; j_gene: TRBJ1-3; abundance: -; CDR3aa: CASRDSARSGNTIYF; CDR3nt: TGTGCCAGCAGGGACAGTGCTCGCTCTGGAAACACCATATATTTT
d_gene: TRBD2; v_gene: TRBV27; j_gene: TRBJ2-1; abundance: -; CDR3aa: CASRDQLRLAGAPREQFF; CDR3nt: TGTGCCAGCCGCGATCAATTAAGACTAGCGGGGGCCCCGAGGGAGCAGTTCTTC
d_gene: -; v_gene: TRBV4-3; j_gene: TRBJ2-7; abundance: once; CDR3aa: CASSQDHRDLTYEQYF; CDR3nt: TGCGCCAGCAGCCAAGATCACAGGGACTTAACCTACGAGCAGTACTTC
d_gene: TRBD2; v_gene: TRBV9; j_gene: TRBJ2-3; abundance: -; CDR3aa: CASSVDASGGNTDTQYF; CDR3nt: TGTGCCAGCAGCGTAGACGCAAGCGGGGGAAACACAGATACGCAGTATTTT
d_gene: -; v_gene: TRBV28; j_gene: TRBJ2-2; abundance: -; CDR3aa: CASSYQWGRTGELFF; CDR3nt: TGTGCCAGCAGTTACCAGTGGGGACGCACCGGGGAGCTGTTTTTT
d_gene: -; v_gene: TRBV19; j_gene: TRBJ2-5; abundance: -; CDR3aa: CASSMASLGRETQYF; CDR3nt: TGTGCCAGTAGTATGGCCTCTCTGGGGCGGGAGACCCAGTACTTC
d_gene: -; v_gene: TRBV11-2; j_gene: TRBJ2-5; abundance: -; CDR3aa: CASSLARVGETQYF; CDR3nt: TGTGCCAGCAGCTTAGCCCGGGTGGGCGAGACCCAGTACTTC
d_gene: -; v_gene: TRBV18; j_gene: TRBJ1-2; abundance: -; CDR3aa: CASSPTGTNYGYTF; CDR3nt: TGTGCCAGCTCACCAACAGGAACTAACTATGGCTACACCTTC
d_gene: -; v_gene: TRBV6-5; j_gene: TRBJ2-5; abundance: -; CDR3aa: CASTAGRETQYF; CDR3nt: TGTGCCAGCACAGCAGGGCGGGAGACCCAGTACTTC
d_gene: -; v_gene: TRBV6-6; j_gene: TRBJ1-3; abundance: -; CDR3aa: CASNSRDISGNTIYF; CDR3nt: TGTGCCAGCAACTCCAGGGATATCTCTGGAAACACCATATATTTT
d_gene: -; v_gene: TRBV28; j_gene: TRBJ1-6; abundance: -; CDR3aa: CAIKGGSYNSPLHF; CDR3nt: TGTGCCATCAAAGGCGGTTCCTATAATTCACCCCTCCACTTT
d_gene: -; v_gene: TRBV7-2; j_gene: TRBJ2-1; abundance: -; CDR3aa: CASSLEVGSYNEQFF; CDR3nt: TGTGCCAGCAGCTTAGAAGTGGGGTCATACAATGAGCAGTTCTTC
d_gene: TRBD2; v_gene: TRBV11-2; j_gene: TRBJ2-7; abundance: once; CDR3aa: CASSLGLAGAYEQYF; CDR3nt: TGTGCCAGCAGCCTCGGACTAGCGGGGGCCTACGAGCAGTACTTC
d_gene: -; v_gene: TRBV30; j_gene: TRBJ1-1; abundance: -; CDR3aa: CAWTLTGNTEAFF; CDR3nt: TGTGCCTGGACCCTGACAGGGAACACTGAAGCTTTCTTT
d_gene: -; v_gene: TRBV27; j_gene: TRBJ2-4; abundance: -; CDR3aa: CASSSPEGRAKNIQYF; CDR3nt: TGTGCCAGCAGTTCCCCTGAGGGGCGAGCCAAAAACATTCAGTACTTC
d_gene: -; v_gene: TRBV9; j_gene: TRBJ1-2; abundance: -; CDR3aa: CASSATTGNYGYTF; CDR3nt: TGTGCCAGCAGCGCTACGACAGGAAACTATGGCTACACCTTC
d_gene: TRBD1; v_gene: TRBV19; j_gene: TRBJ1-5; abundance: -; CDR3aa: CASSPHNRGREVQPQHF; CDR3nt: TGTGCCAGTAGTCCCCATAACAGGGGGCGGGAGGTTCAGCCCCAGCATTTT